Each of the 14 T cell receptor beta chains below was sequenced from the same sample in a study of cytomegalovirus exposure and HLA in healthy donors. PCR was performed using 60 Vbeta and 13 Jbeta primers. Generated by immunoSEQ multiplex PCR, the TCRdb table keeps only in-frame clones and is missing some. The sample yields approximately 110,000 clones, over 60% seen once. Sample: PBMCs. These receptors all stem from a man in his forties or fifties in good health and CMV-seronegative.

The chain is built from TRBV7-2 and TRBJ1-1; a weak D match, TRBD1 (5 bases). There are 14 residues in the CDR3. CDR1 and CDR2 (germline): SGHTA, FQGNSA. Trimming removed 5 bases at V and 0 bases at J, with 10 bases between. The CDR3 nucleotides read TGTGCCAGCAGCCGACAGTCAATGAACACTGAAGCTTTCTTT. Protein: CASSRQSMNTEAFF.

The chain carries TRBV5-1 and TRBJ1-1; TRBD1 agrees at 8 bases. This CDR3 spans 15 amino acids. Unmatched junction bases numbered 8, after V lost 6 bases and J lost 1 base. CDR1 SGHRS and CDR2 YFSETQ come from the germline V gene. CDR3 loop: CASTLETGENTEAFF. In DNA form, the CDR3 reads TGCGCCAGCACTTTGGAGACAGGGGAGAACACTGAAGCTTTCTTT. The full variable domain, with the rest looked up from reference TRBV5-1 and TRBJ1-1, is KAGVTQTPRYLIKTRGQQVTLSCSPISGHRSVSWYQQTPGQGLQFLFEYFSETQRNKGNFPGRFSGRQFSNSRSEMNVSTLELGDSALYLCASTLETGENTEAFFGQGTRLTVV.

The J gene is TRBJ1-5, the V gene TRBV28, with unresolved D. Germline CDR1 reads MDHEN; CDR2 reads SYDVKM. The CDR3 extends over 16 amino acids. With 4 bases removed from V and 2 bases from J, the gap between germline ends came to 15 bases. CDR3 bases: TGTGCCAGCAGTTCCGGAGCGGGTTCGGGCAATCAGCCCCAGCATTTT. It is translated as CASSSGAGSGNQPQHF.

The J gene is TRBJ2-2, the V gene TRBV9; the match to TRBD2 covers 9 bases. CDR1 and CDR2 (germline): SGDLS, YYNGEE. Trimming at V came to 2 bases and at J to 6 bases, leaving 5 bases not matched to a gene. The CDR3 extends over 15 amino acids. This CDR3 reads CASSVGTSISGELFF. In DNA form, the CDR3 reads TGTGCCAGCAGCGTGGGGACTAGCATATCCGGGGAGCTGTTTTTT.

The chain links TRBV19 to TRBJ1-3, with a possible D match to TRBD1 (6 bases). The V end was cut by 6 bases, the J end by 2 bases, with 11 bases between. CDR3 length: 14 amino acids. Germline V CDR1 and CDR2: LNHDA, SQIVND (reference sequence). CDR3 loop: CASRAQGTGNTIYF. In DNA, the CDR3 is TGTGCCAGTAGGGCACAGGGTACTGGAAACACCATATATTTT.

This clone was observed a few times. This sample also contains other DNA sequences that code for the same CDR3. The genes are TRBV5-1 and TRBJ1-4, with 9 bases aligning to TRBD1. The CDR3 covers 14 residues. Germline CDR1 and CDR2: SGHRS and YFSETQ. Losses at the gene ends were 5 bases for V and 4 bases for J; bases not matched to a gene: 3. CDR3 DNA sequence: TGCGCCAGCAGTTCGGACAGGGGTAATGAAAAACTGTTTTTT. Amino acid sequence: CASSSDRGNEKLFF.

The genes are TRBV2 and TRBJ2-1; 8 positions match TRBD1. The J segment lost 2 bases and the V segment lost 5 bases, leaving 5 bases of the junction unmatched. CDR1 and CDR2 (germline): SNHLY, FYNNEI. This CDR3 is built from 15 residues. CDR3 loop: CASSTDRGAYNEQFF. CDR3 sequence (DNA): TGTGCCAGCAGTACCGACAGGGGAGCCTACAATGAGCAGTTCTTC.

CDR3 sequence (DNA): TGTGCCAGCAGCCTCGAGCCCGGGTACCAAGAGACCCAGTACTTC. This translates into CASSLEPGYQETQYF. V is TRBV7-2 and J is TRBJ2-5; D unclear. V lost 5 bases and J lost 0, with 13 bases in between. CDR3 length equals 15 residues. Germline CDR1 SGHTA, CDR2 FQGNSA.

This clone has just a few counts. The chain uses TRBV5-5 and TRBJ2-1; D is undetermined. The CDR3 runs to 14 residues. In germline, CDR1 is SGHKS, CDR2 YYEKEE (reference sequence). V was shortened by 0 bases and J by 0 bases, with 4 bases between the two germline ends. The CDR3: CASSLEHSYNEQFF. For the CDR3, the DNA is TGTGCCAGCAGCTTGGAACACTCCTACAATGAGCAGTTCTTC. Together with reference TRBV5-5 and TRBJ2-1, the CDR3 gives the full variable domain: DAGVTQSPTHLIKTRGQQVTLRCSPISGHKSVSWYQQVLGQGPQFIFQYYEKEERGRGNFPDRFSARQFPNYSSELNVNALLLGDSALYLCASSLEHSYNEQFFGPGTRLTVL.

The CDR3 loop reads CASSLAQGNEQFF. In DNA, the CDR3 is TGTGCCAGCAGCTTAGCGCAGGGGAATGAGCAGTTCTTC. V usage is TRBV7-6 and J usage is TRBJ2-1, with D possibly being TRBD1 (6 bases). This CDR3 comprises 13 residues. Trimming stripped 0 bases from V and 7 bases from J, with 7 bases between. From germline, CDR1 is SGHVS and CDR2 FNYEAQ.

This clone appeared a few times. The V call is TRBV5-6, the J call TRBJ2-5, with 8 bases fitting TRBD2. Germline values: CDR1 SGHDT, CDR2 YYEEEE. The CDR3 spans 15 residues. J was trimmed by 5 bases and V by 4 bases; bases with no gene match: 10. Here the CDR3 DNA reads TGTGCCAGCAGCCCAACCGGGGGGGCCTGGGAGACCCAGTACTTC. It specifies CASSPTGGAWETQYF.

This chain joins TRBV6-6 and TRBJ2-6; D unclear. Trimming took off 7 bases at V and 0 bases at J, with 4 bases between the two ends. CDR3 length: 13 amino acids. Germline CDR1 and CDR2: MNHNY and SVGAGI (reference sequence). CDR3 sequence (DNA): TGTGCCAGCACCAACTCTGGGGCCAACGTCCTGACTTTC. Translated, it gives CASTNSGANVLTF.

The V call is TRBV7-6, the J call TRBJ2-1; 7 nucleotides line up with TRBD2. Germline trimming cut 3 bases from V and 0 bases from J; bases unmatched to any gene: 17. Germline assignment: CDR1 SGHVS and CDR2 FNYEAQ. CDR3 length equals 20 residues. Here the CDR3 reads CASSFTIRGHRTSSYNEQFF. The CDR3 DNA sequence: TGTGCCAGCAGCTTCACTATTAGGGGCCACCGGACTAGCTCCTACAATGAGCAGTTCTTC.

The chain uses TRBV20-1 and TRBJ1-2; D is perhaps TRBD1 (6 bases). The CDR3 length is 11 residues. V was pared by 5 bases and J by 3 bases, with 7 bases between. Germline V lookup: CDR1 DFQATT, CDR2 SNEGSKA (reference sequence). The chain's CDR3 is CSAPGDYGYTF. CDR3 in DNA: TGCAGTGCTCCAGGGGACTATGGCTACACCTTC.